The 32 T cell receptor beta chains given below trace back to one sample, sequenced in a study of technical replicates of blood from several donors. Libraries were prepared by immunoSEQ multiplex PCR; TCRdb keeps only in-frame clonotypes and omits some of them. Here the sample spans roughly 60,000 clones, about 86% being singletons. The sequencing sample was made of PBMCs. These receptors were collected from a human donor in good health. Some clones in this sample may be carry-over from other donors' samples.

This chain joins TRBV5-1 and TRBJ2-1; the match to TRBD2 covers 8 bases. Per the germline V gene, CDR1 is SGHRS and CDR2 is YFSETQ. V lost 4 bases and J lost 7; bases outside the gene matches: 7. The CDR3 length is 14 residues. The DNA for the CDR3 is TGCGCCAGCAGCAATAGCGGGGAGGGGAATGAGCAGTTCTTC. It translates to CASSNSGEGNEQFF.

This sequence joins TRBV6-1 and TRBJ2-7; TRBD1 agrees at 7 bases. Trimming cost V 5 bases and J 5 bases; bases outside gene matches: 9. The CDR3 has 14 residues. Germline-derived CDR1 and CDR2 are MNHNS and SASEGT. The CDR3 DNA is TGTGCCAGCAGTCAGCCGGGACAGAACCACGAGCAGTACTTC. Translation gives CASSQPGQNHEQYF.

V gene TRBV7-9 combines with J gene TRBJ1-2; D unresolved. The germline V gene has CDR1 SEHNR and CDR2 FQNEAQ (reference sequence). CDR3 length equals 15 residues. Trimming took off 0 bases at V and 3 bases at J, with 11 bases between the two ends. The CDR3 nucleotides are TGTGCCAGCAGCTTAGCGGCAGCGACCTACTATGGCTACACCTTC. Its translation: CASSLAAATYYGYTF.

The chain links TRBV30 to TRBJ1-4; 11 bases line up with TRBD1. The CDR3 length is 15 residues. J was trimmed by 7 bases and V by 5 bases; bases with no gene match: 9. Germline V lookup: CDR1 GTSNPN, CDR2 SVGIG (reference sequence). This chain's CDR3 is CAWRNVGTGGEKLFF. DNA for the CDR3: TGTGCCTGGCGAAATGTAGGGACAGGGGGTGAAAAACTGTTTTTT.

The chain uses TRBV6-5 and TRBJ2-1; D ambiguous. Trimming removed 6 bases from V and 0 bases from J, with 12 bases in between. Germline-derived CDR1 and CDR2 are MNHEY and SVGAGI. The CDR3 covers 15 residues. The CDR3 DNA reads TGTGCCAGCAGCACCGACACGAGCTCCTACAATGAGCAGTTCTTC. It yields the protein CASSTDTSSYNEQFF.

The rearrangement uses TRBV27 and TRBJ1-4; D might be TRBD1 (5 bases). Germline CDR1 reads MNHEY; CDR2 reads SMNVEV (reference sequence). CDR3 length equals 15 residues. Trimming removed 3 bases from V and 7 bases from J, with 15 bases in between. CDR3 region: CASSFRRGLSEKLFF. The CDR3 DNA reads as TGTGCCAGCAGTTTCCGACGGGGACTTTCTGAAAAACTGTTTTTT.

This chain joins TRBV19 and TRBJ2-7; D call uncertain. V lost 6 bases to trimming and J lost 3 bases, with 6 bases between them. The CDR3 is 11 amino acids. The germline gives CDR1 LNHDA, CDR2 SQIVND (reference sequence). CDR3 sequence reads: CASSPGYEQYF. CDR3 DNA sequence: TGTGCCAGTAGCCCGGGCTACGAGCAGTACTTC.

The sample holds one count of this clone. The rearrangement links TRBV7-3 to TRBJ1-1; 7 bases line up with TRBD1. The junction had 10 bases not matched to a gene; V was cut back by 4 bases and J by 2 bases. Germline CDR1 SGHTA, CDR2 FQGTGA. The CDR3 covers 16 residues. CDR3 in DNA: TGTGCCAGCAGCTATGAAGGGGGCGGACTAAACACTGAAGCTTTCTTT. This translates into CASSYEGGGLNTEAFF.

This chain joins TRBV25-1 and TRBJ2-7, with TRBD2 identical over 7 bases. The germline CDR1 and CDR2 sequences are MGHDK and SYGVNS. V trimming: 4 bases; J trimming: 1 base; junction bases outside the gene matches: 7. The CDR3 contains 15 residues. The CDR3 nucleotides read TGTGCCAGCAGTGGGGCAGCGGGGAATTCCTACGAGCAGTACTTC. Translated: CASSGAAGNSYEQYF.

This rearrangement joins TRBV7-9 to TRBJ2-2; D unresolved. Germline values: CDR1 SEHNR, CDR2 FQNEAQ (reference sequence). Trimming removed 3 bases from V and 1 base from J, with 15 bases in between. CDR3 size: 17 residues. The CDR3 DNA reads TGTGCCAGCAGCTTGGTTCCTTTAGTTGGGAACACCGGGGAGCTGTTTTTT. This translates into CASSLVPLVGNTGELFF.

This sequence joins TRBV11-1 and TRBJ1-3; D is uncertain. The CDR3 has 15 amino acids. V shed 1 base and J shed 0 bases, with 7 bases lying between them. Germline V gene lookup returns CDR1 SGHAT and CDR2 FQDESV (reference sequence). The DNA of the CDR3 is TGTGCCAGCAGCTTAGATGGCCGCTCTGGAAACACCATATATTTT. Translation: CASSLDGRSGNTIYF. Combining the CDR3 with reference TRBV11-1 and TRBJ1-3 gives the whole variable domain EAEVAQSPRYKITEKSQAVAFWCDPISGHATLYWYRQILGQGPELLVQFQDESVVDDSQLPKDRFSAERLKGVDSTLKIQPAELGDSAMYLCASSLDGRSGNTIYFGEGSWLTVV.

About this clone: The junction departs from germline at one end; a sequencing error may be responsible. The rearrangement uses TRBV7-2 and TRBJ2-1, with a tentative D call TRBD2 (6 bases). The CDR3 spans 16 residues. Germline-derived CDR1 and CDR2 are SGHTA and FQGNSA. This chain's CDR3 is CASSVAVLSSYNEQFF. Here the CDR3 DNA reads TGTGCCAGCAGCGTAGCGGTCCTAAGCTCCTACAATGAGCAGTTCTTC. Full variable domain (missing parts from reference TRBV7-2 and TRBJ2-1): GAGVSQSPSNKVTEKGKDVELRCDPISGHTALYWYRQSLGQGLEFLIYFQGNSAPDKSGLPSDRFSAERTGGSVSTLTIQRTQQEDSAVYLCASSVAVLSSYNEQFFGPGTRLTVL.

The chain combines TRBV29-1 with TRBJ1-3; TRBD1 agrees at 10 bases. The CDR3 has 15 residues. CDR1 and CDR2 from the germline V gene are SQVTM and ANQGSEA. V dropped 6 bases and J dropped 4; count of bases not matched to a gene: 9. The CDR3 region is CSVRDRGSSGNTIYF. As DNA, the CDR3 is TGCAGCGTCCGGGACAGGGGTTCTTCCGGAAACACCATATATTTT.

V is TRBV7-2 and J is TRBJ2-7, with 14 bases lining up with TRBD2. Unmatched junction bases numbered 13, after V lost 8 bases and J lost 7 bases. The CDR3 sequence is 16 residues long. Germline lookup yields CDR1 SGHTA and CDR2 FQGNSA. CDR3 region: CASLKSGTSGSLEQYF. The CDR3 DNA follows: TGTGCCAGCCTCAAATCCGGGACTAGCGGGAGTTTAGAGCAGTACTTC.

This chain uses TRBV2 with TRBJ2-5; TRBD1 might be the D (5 bases). CDR1 and CDR2 (germline): SNHLY, FYNNEI. Trimming left V 11 bases short and J 4 bases short, with 17 bases between. There are 13 residues in the CDR3. CDR3 sequence: CAGQEGVVETQYF. The CDR3 nucleotides are TGTGCCGGTCAAGAAGGGGTGGTAGAGACCCAGTACTTC.

The chain recombines TRBV7-3 with TRBJ2-1; the match to TRBD2 covers 10 bases. The V gene end was trimmed by 5 bases and the J gene end by 8 bases; junction bases not matched to a gene: 9. The V gene's germline CDR1 is SGHTA and CDR2 FQGTGA. The CDR3 runs to 15 residues. CDR3 sequence (DNA): TGTGCCAGCAGCCCGCAAACTAGCGGGAACGATGAGCAGTTCTTC. Its translation is CASSPQTSGNDEQFF.

The rearrangement joins TRBV18 to TRBJ2-3; 7 positions match TRBD1. The CDR3 is made up of 16 amino acids. Germline lookup yields CDR1 KGHSH and CDR2 LQKENI. V shed 4 bases, J shed 0 bases, and the junction held 7 bases outside the gene matches. CDR3 region: CASSLRDSSSTDTQYF. In nucleotides, the CDR3 is TGTGCCAGCTCACTCCGGGACAGCTCTAGCACAGATACGCAGTATTTT.

This clone appeared a single time. The V gene is TRBV6-6, the J gene TRBJ1-6, with D perhaps matching TRBD1 (5 bases). The CDR3 runs 15 residues. Deletions cut 5 bases from V and 0 bases from J, with 8 bases between. The V gene's germline CDR1 is MNHNY and CDR2 SVGAGI (reference sequence). The DNA for the CDR3 is TGTGCCAGCAGTGACGGACACTCCTATAATTCACCCCTCCACTTT. Protein product: CASSDGHSYNSPLHF.

This chain connects TRBV7-9 to TRBJ2-3; TRBD1 might be the D (6 bases). V lost 5 bases and J 5 bases, leaving 17 bases between the germline ends. Germline V lookup: CDR1 SEHNR, CDR2 FQNEAQ (reference sequence). This CDR3 spans 15 amino acids. The CDR3 DNA reads TGTGCCAGCAGCCCCCCGGGACACCTAAGAGATACGCAGTATTTT. As protein: CASSPPGHLRDTQYF.

There are a few counts of this clone. In DNA, the CDR3 is TGTGCCAGCAGTGACCCGGGACAGGGTTTCGGTGAGCAGTTCTTC. Protein product: CASSDPGQGFGEQFF. The gene calls are TRBV25-1 and TRBJ2-1; 9 bases agree with TRBD1. CDR1 is MGHDK and CDR2 is SYGVNS in the germline V gene. The CDR3 is made up of 15 amino acids. With V trimmed by 3 bases and J by 9 bases, 9 bases remained unmatched.

This chain links TRBV7-3 with TRBJ2-2; TRBD1 aligns across 11 bases. Per the germline V gene, CDR1 is SGHTA and CDR2 is FQGTGA. The length of the CDR3 is 17 residues. V shed 1 base and J 4 bases; nucleotides not matched to a gene: 5. The CDR3 reads CASSLKGQGVLTGELFF. The DNA for the CDR3 is TGTGCCAGCAGCTTAAAGGGACAGGGGGTGCTCACCGGGGAGCTGTTTTTT.

The genes are TRBV6-5 and TRBJ1-2; TRBD1 aligns across 9 bases. The length of the CDR3 is 16 residues. The V and J ends lost 6 bases and 4 bases, in that order; junction bases with no gene match: 12. Germline lookup yields CDR1 MNHEY and CDR2 SVGAGI. CDR3 sequence (DNA): TGTGCCAGCAGATACCGCCTACAGGGGGCAACCTATGGCTACACCTTC. Amino acid sequence: CASRYRLQGATYGYTF.

The chain has TRBV5-1 and TRBJ1-2; D gene unclear. V lost 0 bases and J 1 base, leaving 7 bases between the germline ends. Looked up from germline, CDR1 is SGHRS and CDR2 is YFSETQ. The CDR3 length is 14 residues. CDR3 protein: CASSLATFNYGYTF. CDR3 DNA sequence: TGCGCCAGCAGCTTGGCGACTTTTAACTATGGCTACACCTTC.

J is TRBJ2-2 and V is TRBV9; D is possibly TRBD1 (6 bases). Deletions cut 2 bases from V and 2 bases from J, with 7 bases between. Germline V gene lookup returns CDR1 SGDLS and CDR2 YYNGEE. This CDR3 comprises 14 residues. The CDR3 spells CASSVRGNTGELFF. The CDR3 DNA follows: TGTGCCAGCAGCGTCAGGGGAAACACCGGGGAGCTGTTTTTT.

The chain has TRBV2 and TRBJ1-1; 7 bases map to TRBD1. CDR1 is SNHLY and CDR2 is FYNNEI in the germline V gene. The V gene end was trimmed by 7 bases and the J gene end by 1 base; junction bases not matched to a gene: 9. The length of the CDR3 is 15 residues. The CDR3 sequence: CASTYRWTGNTEAFF. The CDR3 coding sequence is TGTGCCAGCACCTACAGGTGGACAGGGAACACTGAAGCTTTCTTT.

The genes are TRBV21-1 and TRBJ2-2; the table's D call of TRBD1 was not tested on the DNA. TRBV21-1 is designated a pseudogene. The CDR3 runs to 17 residues. The DNA of the CDR3 is TGTGCCAGCAGCTCCGAGATAGGGACAGGTGGGACCGGGGAGCTGTTTTTT. Amino acids: CASSSEIGTGGTGELFF.

The sample holds one count of this clone. An end of the junction differs from the germline gene, which may be a read error. This rearrangement joins TRBV29-1 to TRBJ2-3; 13 bases match TRBD2. This CDR3 is built from 16 residues. CDR1 SQVTM and CDR2 ANQGSEA come from the germline V gene. CDR3 sequence: CSGQGGLAGPTDTQYF. In DNA, the CDR3 is TGCAGCGGACAGGGGGGACTAGCGGGACCCACAGATACACAGTATTTT.

The chain couples TRBV5-6 to TRBJ2-7; 8 bases map to TRBD1. Trimming cost V 4 bases and J 2 bases; bases outside gene matches: 8. The length of the CDR3 is 15 residues. CDR1 SGHDT and CDR2 YYEEEE come from the germline V gene. CDR3 in amino acids: CASSLPGGLPYEQYF. The CDR3 nucleotides are TGTGCCAGCAGCCTGCCAGGGGGCCTTCCCTACGAGCAGTACTTC.

V usage is TRBV5-1 and J usage is TRBJ1-4, with D possibly being TRBD1 (6 bases). The germline V gene encodes CDR1 SGHRS and CDR2 YFSETQ. The V end was cut by 4 bases, the J end by 4 bases, with 11 bases between. CDR3 size: 14 residues. This CDR3 reads CASSLGQFNEKLFF. CDR3 in DNA: TGCGCCAGCAGCCTAGGACAGTTTAATGAAAAACTGTTTTTT.

DNA of the CDR3: TGTGCCAGCAGACCCCCGGCGCTGGGCTCAGATACGCAGTATTTT. It encodes CASRPPALGSDTQYF. The chain joins TRBV7-8 to TRBJ2-3; D gene unclear. The V and J ends lost 6 bases and 4 bases respectively, with 17 bases between them. The germline gives CDR1 SGHVS, CDR2 FQNEAQ. The CDR3 totals 15 residues.

This chain uses TRBV7-9 with TRBJ2-1; D is perhaps TRBD2 (5 bases). Germline values: CDR1 SEHNR, CDR2 FQNEAQ (reference sequence). The CDR3 contains 13 residues. Between the trimmed V and J ends, which lost 5 bases and 9 bases, there was a span of 14 bases. The DNA for the CDR3 is TGTGCCAGCAGCGGAGTAGCGCCGGGTGAGCAGTTCTTC. Amino acids: CASSGVAPGEQFF.

This clone was detected only a few times. V usage is TRBV7-6 and J usage is TRBJ2-2, with 9 bases lining up with TRBD2. CDR3 size: 18 residues. CDR1 is SGHVS and CDR2 is FNYEAQ in the germline V gene. The V gene end was trimmed by 5 bases and the J gene end by 2 bases; junction bases not matched to a gene: 12. The CDR3 spells CASSPRGSGGSNTGELFF. CDR3 DNA sequence: TGTGCCAGCAGCCCCCGGGGTAGCGGGGGTAGCAACACCGGGGAGCTGTTTTTT.